The TCR beta chain under discussion was sequenced for a study of CD4 T cells in relation to SARS-CoV-2 and coronaviruses. Repertoires were generated with immunoSEQ multiplex PCR, while TCRdb's copy carries only in-frame clones and drops some. Among approximately 41,000 clones listed, over 70% were seen once. A single count supports this clone. No antigen is known for it. Broader study findings: This crossreactivity analysis covered spike protein alone, no other viral proteins.

The sample taken for sequencing was memory CD4+ T cells from PBMCs, cultured in vitro. The source is an adult with COVID-19.

CDR3 nucleotides: TGTGCCAGCAGCTTAGCGATCGATGGAGCTTTCTTT. Residues: CASSLAIDGAFF. The chain is built from TRBV11-1 and TRBJ1-1, with D unresolved. Looked up from germline, CDR1 is SGHAT and CDR2 is FQDESV (reference sequence). The CDR3 has 12 residues. Trimming left V 0 bases short and J 10 bases short, with 9 bases between.